This section outlines one T cell receptor beta chain sequence together with its context. Antigen: not known. These data belong to a study of T cells in narcolepsy. Whole-study context: Healthy controls were enrolled alongside patients with narcolepsy type 1 or type 2.

Study-wide findings and caveats: Some memory CD4+ repertoires had no autoreactive clone sequences. Reportedly, autoreactive clonotypes were serially detected in patients' blood but not controls'. HCRT-specific and TRIB2-specific autoreactive clonotypes appeared among same-patient CSF and blood CD4+ clonotypes.

Here immunoSEQ multiplex PCR was the method, and the copy in TCRdb shows in-frame clones only, minus some. Of 25,000 or so clones in the sample, 75% to 85% were seen once. The V gene end was trimmed by 5 bases and the J gene end by 5 bases; junction bases not matched to a gene: 8. The germline V gene has CDR1 MNHEY and CDR2 SMNVEV (reference sequence). The CDR3 runs 15 residues. This receptor was identified in a human donor in good health. The chain is built from TRBV27 and TRBJ2-7; TRBD1 matches 11 bases. Sequenced: memory (CD45RA-) CD4+ T cells from blood. CDR3 residues: CASSKPGQGVDEQYF. CDR3 sequence (DNA): TGTGCCAGCAGTAAGCCGGGACAGGGGGTCGACGAGCAGTACTTC.